This record concerns one T cell receptor beta chain sequence. This specimen belongs to a study of immune evolution from preneoplasia to lung adenocarcinoma. Repertoires were generated with immunoSEQ multiplex PCR, while TCRdb's copy carries only in-frame clones and drops some. The sample gives some 4,800 clones, approximately 84% of which show up once; under 9.5% is in the top ten. The TCR comes from a donor at least 70 years old with lung adenocarcinoma. The sequenced sample was FFPE adjacent normal lung tissue.

CDR3 nucleotide sequence: TGTGCCACCAAACGACCGGTACGGGATGAGCAGTTCTTC. It specifies CATKRPVRDEQFF. V usage is TRBV10-3 and J usage is TRBJ2-1; D is undetermined. The V gene's germline CDR1 is ENHRY and CDR2 SYGVKD. V was cut by 10 bases and J by 8 bases, with 18 bases left in between. This CDR3 is 13 amino acids long.